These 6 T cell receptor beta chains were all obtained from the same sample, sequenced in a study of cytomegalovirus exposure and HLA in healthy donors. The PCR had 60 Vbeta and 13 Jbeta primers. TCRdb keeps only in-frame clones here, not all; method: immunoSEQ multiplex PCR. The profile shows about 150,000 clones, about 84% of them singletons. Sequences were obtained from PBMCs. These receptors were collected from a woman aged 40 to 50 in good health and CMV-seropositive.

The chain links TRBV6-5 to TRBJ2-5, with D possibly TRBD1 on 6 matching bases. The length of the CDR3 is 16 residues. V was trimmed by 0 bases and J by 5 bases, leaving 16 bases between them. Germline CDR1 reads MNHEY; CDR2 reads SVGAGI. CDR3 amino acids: CASSYSTGPRTETQYF. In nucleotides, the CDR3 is TGTGCCAGCAGTTACTCGACAGGACCCAGGACGGAGACCCAGTACTTC.

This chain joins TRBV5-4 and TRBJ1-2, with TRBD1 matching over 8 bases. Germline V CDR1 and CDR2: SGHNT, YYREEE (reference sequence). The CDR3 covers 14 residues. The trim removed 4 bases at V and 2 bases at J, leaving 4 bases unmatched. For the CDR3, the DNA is TGTGCCAGCAGCAGAGGACAGGGAAACTATGGCTACACCTTC. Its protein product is CASSRGQGNYGYTF.

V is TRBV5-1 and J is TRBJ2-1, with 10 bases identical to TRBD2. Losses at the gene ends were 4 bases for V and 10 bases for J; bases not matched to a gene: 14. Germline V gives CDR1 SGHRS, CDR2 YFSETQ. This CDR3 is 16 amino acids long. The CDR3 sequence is CASSPGTSDYPREQFF. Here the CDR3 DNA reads TGCGCCAGCAGCCCAGGGACTAGCGACTACCCCAGGGAGCAGTTCTTC.

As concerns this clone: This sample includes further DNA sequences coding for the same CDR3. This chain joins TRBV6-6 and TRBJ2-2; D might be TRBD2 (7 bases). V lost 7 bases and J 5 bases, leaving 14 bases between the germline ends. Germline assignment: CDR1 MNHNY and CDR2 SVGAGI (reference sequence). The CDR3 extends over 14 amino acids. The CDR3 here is CASIGGLGTGELFF. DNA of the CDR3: TGTGCCAGCATCGGGGGGCTGGGGACCGGGGAGCTGTTTTTT.

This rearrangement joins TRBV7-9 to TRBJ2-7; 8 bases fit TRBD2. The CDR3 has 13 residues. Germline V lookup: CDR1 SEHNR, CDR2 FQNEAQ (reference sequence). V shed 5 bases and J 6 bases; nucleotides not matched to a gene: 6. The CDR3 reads CASSLGLASEQYF. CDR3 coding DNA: TGTGCCAGCAGCCTCGGACTAGCATCCGAGCAGTACTTC.

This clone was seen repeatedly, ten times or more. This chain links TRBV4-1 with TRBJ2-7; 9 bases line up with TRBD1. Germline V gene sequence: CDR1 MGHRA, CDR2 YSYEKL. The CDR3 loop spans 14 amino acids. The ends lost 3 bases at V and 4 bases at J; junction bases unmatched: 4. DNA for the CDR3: TGCGCCAGCAGCCATCGGGACAGGGCGTACGAGCAGTACTTC. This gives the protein CASSHRDRAYEQYF.